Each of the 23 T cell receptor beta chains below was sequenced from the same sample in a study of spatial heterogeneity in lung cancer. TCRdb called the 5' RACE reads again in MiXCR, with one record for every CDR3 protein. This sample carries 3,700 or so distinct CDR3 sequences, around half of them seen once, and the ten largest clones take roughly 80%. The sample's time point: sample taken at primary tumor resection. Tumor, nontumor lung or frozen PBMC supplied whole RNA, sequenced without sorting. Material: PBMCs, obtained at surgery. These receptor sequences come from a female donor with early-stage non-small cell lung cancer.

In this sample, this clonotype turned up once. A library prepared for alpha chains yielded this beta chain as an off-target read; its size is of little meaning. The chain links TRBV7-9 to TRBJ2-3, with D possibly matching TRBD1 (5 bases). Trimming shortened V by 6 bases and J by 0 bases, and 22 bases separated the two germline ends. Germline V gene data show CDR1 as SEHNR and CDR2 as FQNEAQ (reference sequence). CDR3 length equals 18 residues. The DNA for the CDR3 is TGTGCCAGCAGGACTGACAGCTATTCTTCCGCTAGCACAGATACGCAGTATTTT. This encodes CASRTDSYSSASTDTQYF.

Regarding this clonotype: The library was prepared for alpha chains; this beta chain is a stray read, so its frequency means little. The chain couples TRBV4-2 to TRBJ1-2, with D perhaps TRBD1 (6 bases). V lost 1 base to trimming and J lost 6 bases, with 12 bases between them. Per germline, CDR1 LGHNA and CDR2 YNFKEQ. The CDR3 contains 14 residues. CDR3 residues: CASSQAGGRDGYTF. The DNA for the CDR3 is TGTGCCAGCAGCCAAGCTGGGGGGCGGGATGGCTACACCTTC.

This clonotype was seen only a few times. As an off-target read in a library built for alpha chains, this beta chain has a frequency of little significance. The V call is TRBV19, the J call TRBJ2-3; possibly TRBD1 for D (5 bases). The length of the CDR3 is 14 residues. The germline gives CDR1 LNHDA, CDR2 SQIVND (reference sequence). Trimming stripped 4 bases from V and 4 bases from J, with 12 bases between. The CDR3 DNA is TGTGCCAGTAGTAAACTGACAGTCGCAGATACGCAGTATTTT. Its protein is CASSKLTVADTQYF.

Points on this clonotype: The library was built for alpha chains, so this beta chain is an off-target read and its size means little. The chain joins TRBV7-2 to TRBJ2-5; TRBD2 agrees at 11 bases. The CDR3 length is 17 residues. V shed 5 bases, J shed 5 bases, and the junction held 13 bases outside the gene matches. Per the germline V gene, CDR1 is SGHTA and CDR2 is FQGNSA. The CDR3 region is CASSPGTSGLQYETQYF. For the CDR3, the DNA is TGTGCCAGCAGCCCCGGGACTAGCGGCCTCCAATATGAGACCCAGTACTTC.

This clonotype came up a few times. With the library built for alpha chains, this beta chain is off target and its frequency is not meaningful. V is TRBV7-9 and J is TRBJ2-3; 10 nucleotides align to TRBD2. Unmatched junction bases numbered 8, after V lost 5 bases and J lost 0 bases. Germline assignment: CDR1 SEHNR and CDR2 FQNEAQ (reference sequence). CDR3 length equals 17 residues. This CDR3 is CASSIISGGISTDTQYF. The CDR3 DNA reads TGTGCCAGCAGCATCATTAGCGGGGGGATTAGCACAGATACGCAGTATTTT.

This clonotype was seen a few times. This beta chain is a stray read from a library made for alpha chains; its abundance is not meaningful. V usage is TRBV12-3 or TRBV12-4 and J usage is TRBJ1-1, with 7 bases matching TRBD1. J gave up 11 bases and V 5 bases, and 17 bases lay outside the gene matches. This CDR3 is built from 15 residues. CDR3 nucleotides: TGTGCCAGCAGTCCCAGAACACAGGGGCCTAGAGGCGCTTTCTTT. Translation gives CASSPRTQGPRGAFF.

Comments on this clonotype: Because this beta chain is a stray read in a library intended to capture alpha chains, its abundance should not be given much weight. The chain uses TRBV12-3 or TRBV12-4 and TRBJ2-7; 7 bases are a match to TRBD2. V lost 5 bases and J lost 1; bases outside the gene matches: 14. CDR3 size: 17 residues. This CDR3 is CASSNTAGRSDSYEQYF. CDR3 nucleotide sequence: TGTGCCAGCAGTAACACAGCGGGGAGATCAGATTCCTACGAGCAGTACTTC.

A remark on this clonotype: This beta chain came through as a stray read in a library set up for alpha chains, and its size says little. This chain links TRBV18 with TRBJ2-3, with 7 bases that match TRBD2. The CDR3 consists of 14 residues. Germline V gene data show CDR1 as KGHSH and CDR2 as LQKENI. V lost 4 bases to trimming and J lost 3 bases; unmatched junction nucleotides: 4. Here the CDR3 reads CASSRQAGTDTQYF. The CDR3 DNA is TGTGCCAGCTCACGACAAGCGGGGACAGATACGCAGTATTTT.

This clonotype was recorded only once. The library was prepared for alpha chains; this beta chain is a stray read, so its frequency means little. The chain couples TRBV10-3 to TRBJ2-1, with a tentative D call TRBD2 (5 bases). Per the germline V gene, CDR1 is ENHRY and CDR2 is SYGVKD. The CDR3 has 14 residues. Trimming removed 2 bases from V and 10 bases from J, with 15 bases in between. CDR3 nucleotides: TGTGCCATCAGTGAGGTCCTAGGGCGGGCCGAGCAGTTCTTC. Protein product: CAISEVLGRAEQFF.

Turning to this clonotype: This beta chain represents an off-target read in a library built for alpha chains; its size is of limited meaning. CDR3 nucleotide sequence: TGCGCCAGCAGTCAATCAGGAGGGCTCAGTAGTAACAATGAGCAGTTCTTC. As protein: CASSQSGGLSSNNEQFF. The chain combines TRBV23-1 with TRBJ2-1; a weak D match, TRBD2 (6 bases). TRBV23-1 is recorded as an ORF, its role being uncertain. V was clipped by 0 bases and J by 5 bases, with 17 bases between them. The CDR3 spans 17 residues.

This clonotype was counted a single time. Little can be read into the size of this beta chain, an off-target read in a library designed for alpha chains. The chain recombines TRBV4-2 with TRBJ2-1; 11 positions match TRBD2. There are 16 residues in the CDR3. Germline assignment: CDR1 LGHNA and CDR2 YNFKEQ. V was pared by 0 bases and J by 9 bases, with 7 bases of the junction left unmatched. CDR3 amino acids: CASSQDIAGGPGEQFF. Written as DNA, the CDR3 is TGTGCCAGCAGCCAAGATATAGCGGGGGGGCCCGGTGAGCAGTTCTTC.

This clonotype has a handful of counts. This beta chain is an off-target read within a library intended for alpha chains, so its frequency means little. The chain's CDR3 is CASSLWTSGGISYEQYF. In DNA, the CDR3 is TGTGCCAGCAGCCTTTGGACTAGCGGGGGCATCTCCTACGAGCAGTACTTC. The V call is TRBV7-8, the J call TRBJ2-7; 13 bases agree with TRBD2. V lost 5 bases to trimming and J lost 0 bases; unmatched junction nucleotides: 7. CDR1 is SGHVS, CDR2 FQNEAQ, per germline. CDR3 length equals 17 residues. The full variable domain, completed using reference TRBV7-8 and TRBJ2-7, is GAGVSQSPRYKVAKRGQDVALRCDPISGHVSLFWYQQALGQGPEFLTYFQNEAQLDKSGLPSDRFFAERPEGSVSTLKIQRTQQEDSAVYLCASSLWTSGGISYEQYFGPGTRLTVT.

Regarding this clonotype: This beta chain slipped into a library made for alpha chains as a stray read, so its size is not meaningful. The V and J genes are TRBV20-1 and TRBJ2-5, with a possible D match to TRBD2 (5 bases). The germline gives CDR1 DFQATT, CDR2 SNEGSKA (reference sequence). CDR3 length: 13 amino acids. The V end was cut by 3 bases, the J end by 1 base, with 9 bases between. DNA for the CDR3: TGCAGTGCTAGTACGGGGATCCAAGAGACCCAGTACTTC. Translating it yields CSASTGIQETQYF.

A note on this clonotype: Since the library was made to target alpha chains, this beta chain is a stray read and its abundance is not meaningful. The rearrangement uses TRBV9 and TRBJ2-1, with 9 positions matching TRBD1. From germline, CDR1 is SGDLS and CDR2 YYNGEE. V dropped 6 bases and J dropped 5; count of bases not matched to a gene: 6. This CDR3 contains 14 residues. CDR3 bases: TGTGCCAGCACCCGGACAGGGGCTAACAATGAGCAGTTCTTC. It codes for CASTRTGANNEQFF.

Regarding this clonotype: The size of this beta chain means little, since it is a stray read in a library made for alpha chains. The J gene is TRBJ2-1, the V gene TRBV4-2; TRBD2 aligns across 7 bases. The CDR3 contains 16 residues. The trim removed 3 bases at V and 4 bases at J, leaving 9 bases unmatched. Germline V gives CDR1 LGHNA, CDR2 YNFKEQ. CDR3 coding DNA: TGTGCCAGCAGCCAGGACCTGACGGGAGGTTACAATGAGCAGTTCTTC. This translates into CASSQDLTGGYNEQFF.

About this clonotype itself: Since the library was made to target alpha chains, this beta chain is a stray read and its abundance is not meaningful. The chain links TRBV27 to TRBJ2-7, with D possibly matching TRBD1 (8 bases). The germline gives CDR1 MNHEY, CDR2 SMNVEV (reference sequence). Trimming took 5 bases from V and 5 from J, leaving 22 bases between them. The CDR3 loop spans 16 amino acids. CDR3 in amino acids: CASSQKPDRAGDEQYF. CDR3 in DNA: TGTGCCAGCAGTCAAAAGCCGGACAGGGCGGGGGACGAGCAGTACTTC.

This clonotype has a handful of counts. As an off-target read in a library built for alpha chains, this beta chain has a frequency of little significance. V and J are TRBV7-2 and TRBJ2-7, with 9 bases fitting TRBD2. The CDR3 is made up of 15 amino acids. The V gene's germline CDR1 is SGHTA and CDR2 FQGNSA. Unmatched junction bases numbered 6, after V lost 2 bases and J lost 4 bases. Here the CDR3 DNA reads TGTGCCAGCAGCTTAATGGCGGGGGGGCATTACGAGCAGTACGTC. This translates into CASSLMAGGHYEQYV.

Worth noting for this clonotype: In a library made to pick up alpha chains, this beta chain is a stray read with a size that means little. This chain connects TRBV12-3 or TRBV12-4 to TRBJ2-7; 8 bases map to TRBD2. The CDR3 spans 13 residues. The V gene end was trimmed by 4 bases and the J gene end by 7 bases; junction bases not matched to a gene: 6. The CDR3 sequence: CASSSRGGGEQYV. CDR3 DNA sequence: TGTGCCAGCAGTTCTCGGGGGGGTGGAGAGCAGTACGTC.

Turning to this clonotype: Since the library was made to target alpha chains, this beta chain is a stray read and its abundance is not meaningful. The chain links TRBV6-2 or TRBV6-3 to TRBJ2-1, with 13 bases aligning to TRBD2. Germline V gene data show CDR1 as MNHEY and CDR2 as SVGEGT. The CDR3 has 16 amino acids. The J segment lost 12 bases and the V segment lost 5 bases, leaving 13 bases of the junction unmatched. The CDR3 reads CASSPLEGLAGTRQFF. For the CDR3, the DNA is TGTGCCAGCAGTCCCCTAGAGGGACTAGCGGGAACGAGGCAGTTCTTC.

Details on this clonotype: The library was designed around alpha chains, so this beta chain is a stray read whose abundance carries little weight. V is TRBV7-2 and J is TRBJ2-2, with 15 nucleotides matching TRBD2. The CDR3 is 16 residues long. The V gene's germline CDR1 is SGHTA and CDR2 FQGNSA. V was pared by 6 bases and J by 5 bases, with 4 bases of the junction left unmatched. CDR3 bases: TGTGCCAGCAGTCCCGGGACTAGCGGGAGGACCGGGGAGCTGTTTTTT. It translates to CASSPGTSGRTGELFF.

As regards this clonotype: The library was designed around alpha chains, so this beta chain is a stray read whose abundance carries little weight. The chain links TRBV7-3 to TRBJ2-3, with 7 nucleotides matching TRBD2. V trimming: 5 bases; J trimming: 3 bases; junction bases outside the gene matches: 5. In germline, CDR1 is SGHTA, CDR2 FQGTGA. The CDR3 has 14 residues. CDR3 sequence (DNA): TGTGCCAGCAGCACTGGACTAGTTACAGATACGCAGTATTTT. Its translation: CASSTGLVTDTQYF. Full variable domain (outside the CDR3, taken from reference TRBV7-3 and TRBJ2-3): GAGVSQTPSNKVTEKGKYVELRCDPISGHTALYWYRQSLGQGPEFLIYFQGTGAADDSGLPNDRFFAVRPEGSVSTLKIQRTERGDSAVYLCASSTGLVTDTQYFGPGTRLTVL.

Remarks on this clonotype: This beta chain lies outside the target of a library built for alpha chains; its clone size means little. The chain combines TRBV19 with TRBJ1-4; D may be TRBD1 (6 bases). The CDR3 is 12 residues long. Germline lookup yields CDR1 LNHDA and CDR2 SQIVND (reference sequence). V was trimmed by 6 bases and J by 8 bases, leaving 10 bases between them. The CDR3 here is CASSNTGEKLFF. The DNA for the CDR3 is TGTGCCAGTAGCAACACAGGGGAAAAACTGTTTTTT.

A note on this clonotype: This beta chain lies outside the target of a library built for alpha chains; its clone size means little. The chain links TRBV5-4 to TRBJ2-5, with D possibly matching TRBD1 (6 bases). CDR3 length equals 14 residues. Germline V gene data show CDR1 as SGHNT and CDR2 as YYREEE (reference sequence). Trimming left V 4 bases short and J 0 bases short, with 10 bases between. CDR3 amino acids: CASSTRTDQETQYF. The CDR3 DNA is TGTGCCAGCAGCACCAGGACAGACCAAGAGACCCAGTACTTC.